This T cell receptor (beta chain) comes out of a study of blood T cell repertoires in COVID-19 (TCRdb year 2020). In terms of the full investigation: Samples from collaborators originated in the United States, Italy and Spain and spanned both the acute and convalescent phases of COVID-19. The prospective study material was composed of cDNA or gDNA derived from T cells, B-cell-depleted T cells, or PBMCs. The dataset comprised deeply sampled blood TCRbeta repertoires from subjects exposed to, actively infected with, or recovered from COVID-19. The repertoires were made available in a free public database intended to serve as a resource for research on the immune response to SARS-CoV-2. The samples were drawn from the first 160 participants of the ongoing ImmuneRACE study and from 950 to 1,500 subjects provided by 6 global collaborators. Nearly every sample came with metadata listing a de-identified subject ID, COVID-19 status, age in years and sex. Where HLA class I and class II types were available, the types were taken from metadata supplied by the sample provider, not from assay-based typing.

Whole blood was collected in K2EDTA tubes by collaborating institutions according to the institutions' own protocols. For TCRbeta analysis, collaborator samples were shipped as frozen whole blood, as isolated PBMCs, or as DNA extracted from either sample type. The cysteine opens and the phenylalanine closes a CDR3 of 17 amino acids. The kept DNA is CDR3 alone, 51 bases in frame from the first base. The V end gives up 0 bases and the J end 4 bases, leaving 2 bases in the junction not matched to a gene. Based on the germline V gene, the CDR1 and CDR2 sequences are SGDLS and YYNGEE. What the research found in general, with its limitations: How much clinical and demographic metadata was included differed by source and by participant, and the metadata was provided uncurated.

In the case of this clone: Its antigen specificity is not known. Base qualities are missing; no much larger clone stands one base away.

TCRbeta CDR3 regions were amplified from genomic DNA by means of the immunoSEQ Assay, a bias-controlled multiplex PCR. Processing in the source paper ran as follows. Within the assay, amplification of reference gene primers was used to estimate how many nucleated cells each sample contained. Sequence reads were collapsed and filtered to measure the absolute abundance of every unique TCRbeta CDR3 rearrangement. For each sample, productive Simpson clonality was calculated by taking the square root of Simpson's diversity index across productive rearrangements. Sourced from immuneACCESS, this table was stored by TCRdb with only in-frame sequences that have V and J called. A share of the clones is absent; for the studies checked, an unresolved V gene accounts for under half, and the remainder has no known explanation. V, J and clone size are those of that table, while D and trimming were read from the DNA. A total of around 19,000 clones appear in this sample, approximately 85% of them only once. The top ten hold 14% of the sample.

Recombination joined TRBV9 with TRBJ2-3; 16 central nucleotides agree with TRBD2. Sample: peripheral blood. The TCR originated in a man aged 40-49 years with active or convalescent COVID-19. The CDR3 here reads CASSVVGTSGGADTQYF. The DNA sequence reads TGTGCCAGCAGCGTAGTCGGGACTAGCGGGGGGGCAGATACGCAGTATTTT.